A single sample is the source of the 11 T cell receptor beta chains below, sequenced in a study of cytomegalovirus exposure and HLA in healthy donors. PCR employed 60 Vbeta and 13 Jbeta primers. The method was immunoSEQ multiplex PCR; TCRdb's version includes in-frame clones alone and lacks a portion of them. The data hold 90,000 to 120,000 clones, with 74% observed a single time. Material: PBMCs. The source of these receptors is a man aged 45 to 65 in good health and CMV-seropositive.

There are a few counts of this clone. The gene calls are TRBV6-1 and TRBJ2-7, with D possibly matching TRBD2 (6 bases). The CDR3 has 12 residues. V was cut by 4 bases and J by 7 bases, with 11 bases left in between. Germline CDR1 is MNHNS and CDR2 is SASEGT. The CDR3 DNA reads as TGTGCCAGCAGTGGGGACTCGGGGGAGCAGTACTTC. It codes for CASSGDSGEQYF.

CDR3 DNA sequence: TGTGCCAGCAGTCAAAACACCGGGGAGCTGTTTTTT. Amino acid sequence: CASSQNTGELFF. The chain carries TRBV28 and TRBJ2-2; D is unclear. The CDR3 has 12 amino acids. Trimming stripped 5 bases from V and 2 bases from J, with 3 bases between. From germline, CDR1 is MDHEN and CDR2 SYDVKM.

The genes are TRBV9 and TRBJ2-7; D is undetermined. The germline V gene has CDR1 SGDLS and CDR2 YYNGEE. CDR3 length: 14 amino acids. Trimming pared 0 bases from V and 2 bases from J, leaving 9 bases between. CDR3 nucleotide sequence: TGTGCCAGCAGCGTAGGACGGAGCGCCTACGAGCAGTACTTC. Encoded protein: CASSVGRSAYEQYF.

Within the sample, this clone is medium-sized (0.01 to 0.1%). The chain links TRBV5-1 to TRBJ2-2; D not resolved. The germline gives CDR1 SGHRS, CDR2 YFSETQ. This CDR3 has 15 amino acids. The V end lost 5 bases, the J end lost 6 bases, and 17 bases lay between the germline ends. The CDR3 DNA reads as TGCGCCAGCAGGATCCTGGCCGACTTAGCCGGGGAGCTGTTTTTT. It is translated as CASRILADLAGELFF.

The chain employs TRBV19 and TRBJ1-5, with 10 bases identical to TRBD1. The germline gives CDR1 LNHDA, CDR2 SQIVND (reference sequence). V dropped 5 bases and J dropped 1; count of bases not matched to a gene: 5. The CDR3 is 16 residues long. The CDR3 bases are TGTGCCAGTAGTCGGACAGGGGGTCCGAGCAATCAGCCCCAGCATTTT. Its protein is CASSRTGGPSNQPQHF.

This clone appeared once. This chain connects TRBV2 to TRBJ2-6; 9 nucleotides line up with TRBD1. Trimming cost V 7 bases and J 2 bases; bases outside gene matches: 9. Germline CDR1 reads SNHLY; CDR2 reads FYNNEI. The CDR3 sequence is 17 residues long. The DNA of the CDR3 is TGTGCCAGCAATCCGGGACAGGGTGTTCCTGGGGCCAACGTCCTGACTTTC. Encoded protein: CASNPGQGVPGANVLTF.

This clone was seen only once. The genes are TRBV15 and TRBJ2-3; a possible D gene is TRBD1 (6 bases). The CDR3 has 18 residues. From germline, CDR1 is LNHNV and CDR2 YYDKDF (reference sequence). The germline V and J ends were trimmed by 5 bases and 4 bases, with 25 bases remaining between them. CDR3 DNA: TGTGCCACCAGCGATCTTTTACAGGGTTGGGTCACGGCAGATACGCAGTATTTT. Amino acids: CATSDLLQGWVTADTQYF.

The rearrangement uses TRBV7-6 and TRBJ2-5, with 7 positions matching TRBD1. The CDR3 runs to 16 residues. Germline V gene sequence: CDR1 SGHVS, CDR2 FNYEAQ. Trimming cost V 1 base and J 2 bases; bases outside gene matches: 7. As DNA, the CDR3 is TGTGCCAGCAGCTTAGGAGAGGGGGCGAAACAAGAGACCCAGTACTTC. Protein product: CASSLGEGAKQETQYF. Full variable domain (missing parts from reference TRBV7-6 and TRBJ2-5): GAGVSQSPRYKVTKRGQDVALRCDPISGHVSLYWYRQALGQGPEFLTYFNYEAQQDKSGLPNDRFSAERPEGSISTLTIQRTEQRDSAMYRCASSLGEGAKQETQYFGPGTRLLVL.

Here the CDR3 reads CASSQSGTSGTFTDTQYF. The DNA of the CDR3 is TGTGCCAGCAGCCAGTCCGGGACTAGCGGGACGTTCACAGATACGCAGTATTTT. The rearrangement joins TRBV7-3 to TRBJ2-3; 13 nucleotides match TRBD2. V was pared by 5 bases and J by 2 bases, with 10 bases of the junction left unmatched. Looked up from germline, CDR1 is SGHTA and CDR2 is FQGTGA. There are 18 residues in the CDR3.

The V and J genes are TRBV7-2 and TRBJ2-7; D uncertain. Trimming cost V 0 bases and J 7 bases, with 10 bases left between them. Germline lookup yields CDR1 SGHTA and CDR2 FQGNSA. The CDR3 is made up of 13 amino acids. CDR3 DNA: TGTGCCAGCAGCTTAGCGCAACTGAGAGAGCAGTACTTC. Protein sequence: CASSLAQLREQYF. Drawing the rest from reference TRBV7-2 and TRBJ2-7, the complete variable domain is GAGVSQSPSNKVTEKGKDVELRCDPISGHTALYWYRQSLGQGLEFLIYFQGNSAPDKSGLPSDRFSAERTGGSVSTLTIQRTQQEDSAVYLCASSLAQLREQYFGPGTRLTVT.

This chain links TRBV18 with TRBJ2-7; tentatively, D is TRBD2 (5 bases). This CDR3 is built from 13 residues. V was pared by 2 bases and J by 7 bases, with 12 bases between. CDR1 is KGHSH, CDR2 LQKENI, per germline. As DNA, the CDR3 is TGTGCCAGCTCACCATTAAGGAGCGGAGAGCAGTACTTC. As protein: CASSPLRSGEQYF.